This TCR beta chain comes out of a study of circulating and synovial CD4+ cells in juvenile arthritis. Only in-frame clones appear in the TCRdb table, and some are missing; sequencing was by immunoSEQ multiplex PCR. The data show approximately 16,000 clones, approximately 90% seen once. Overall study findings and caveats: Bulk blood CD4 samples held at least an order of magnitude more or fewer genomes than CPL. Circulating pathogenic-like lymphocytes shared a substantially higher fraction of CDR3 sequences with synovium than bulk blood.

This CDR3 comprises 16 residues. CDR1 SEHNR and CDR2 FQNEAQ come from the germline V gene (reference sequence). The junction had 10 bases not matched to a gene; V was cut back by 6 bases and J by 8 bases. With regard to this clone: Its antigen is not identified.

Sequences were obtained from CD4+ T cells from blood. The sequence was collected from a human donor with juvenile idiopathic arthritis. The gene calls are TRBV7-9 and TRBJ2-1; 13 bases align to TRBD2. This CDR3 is CASSVVWTSGSDEQFF. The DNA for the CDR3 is TGTGCCAGCAGTGTAGTGTGGACTAGCGGGAGCGATGAGCAGTTCTTC.